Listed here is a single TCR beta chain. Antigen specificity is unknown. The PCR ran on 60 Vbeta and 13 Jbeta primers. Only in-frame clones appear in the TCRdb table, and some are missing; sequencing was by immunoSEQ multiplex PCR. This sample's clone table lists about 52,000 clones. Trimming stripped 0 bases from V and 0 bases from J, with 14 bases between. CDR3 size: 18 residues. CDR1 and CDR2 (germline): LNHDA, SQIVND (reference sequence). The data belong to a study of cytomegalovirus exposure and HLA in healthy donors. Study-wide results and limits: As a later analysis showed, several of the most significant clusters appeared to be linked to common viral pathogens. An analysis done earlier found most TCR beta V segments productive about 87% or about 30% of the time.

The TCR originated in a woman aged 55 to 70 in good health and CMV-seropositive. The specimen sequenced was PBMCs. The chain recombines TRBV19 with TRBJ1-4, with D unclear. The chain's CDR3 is CASSIDPRALATNEKLFF. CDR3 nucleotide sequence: TGTGCCAGTAGTATAGATCCGCGAGCACTTGCAACTAATGAAAAACTGTTTTTT.